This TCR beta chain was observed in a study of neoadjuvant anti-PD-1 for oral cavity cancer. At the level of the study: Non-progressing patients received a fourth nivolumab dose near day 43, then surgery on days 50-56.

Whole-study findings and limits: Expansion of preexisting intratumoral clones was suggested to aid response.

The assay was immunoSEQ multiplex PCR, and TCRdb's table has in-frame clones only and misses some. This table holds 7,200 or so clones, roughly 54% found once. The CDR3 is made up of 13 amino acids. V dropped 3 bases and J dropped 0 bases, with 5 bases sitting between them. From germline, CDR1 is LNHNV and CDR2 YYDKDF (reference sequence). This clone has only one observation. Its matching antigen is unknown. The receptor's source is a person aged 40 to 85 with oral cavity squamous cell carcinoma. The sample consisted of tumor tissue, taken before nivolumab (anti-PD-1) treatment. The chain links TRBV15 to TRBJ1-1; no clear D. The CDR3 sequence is CATSRNVNTEAFF. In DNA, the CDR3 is TGTGCCACCAGCAGGAATGTGAACACTGAAGCTTTCTTT.